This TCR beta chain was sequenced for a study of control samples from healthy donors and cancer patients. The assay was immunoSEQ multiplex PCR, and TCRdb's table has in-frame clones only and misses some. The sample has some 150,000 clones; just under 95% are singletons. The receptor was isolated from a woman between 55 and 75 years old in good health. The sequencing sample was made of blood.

DNA for the CDR3: TGCGCCAGCAGCCAATTTGATAACAGGGCGAACACTGAAGCTTTCTTT. This encodes CASSQFDNRANTEAFF. The chain combines TRBV4-1 with TRBJ1-1; the D gene is possibly TRBD1 (6 bases). This CDR3 region has 16 residues. Germline V lookup: CDR1 MGHRA, CDR2 YSYEKL. Trimming stripped 2 bases from V and 1 base from J, with 14 bases between.